Listed here are 26 T cell receptor beta chains from one sample, sequenced in a study of T cell repertoires in cytomegalovirus infection. Antigens of these TCRs are unknown. A single record per CDR3 protein comes from TCRdb applying MiXCR to the reads. The sample has tens of thousands of distinct CDR3 sequences; 20% are singletons. The source material was PBMCs, sequenced either directly or after in vitro stimulation (not recorded which). All receptors derive from a human donor in good health (CMV status not recorded). Some clones in this sample may be carry-over from other donors' samples.

The CDR3 protein is CSASNPDRISYEQYF. CDR3 DNA sequence: TGCAGTGCTTCTAACCCGGACAGAATCTCCTACGAGCAGTACTTC. The chain has TRBV20-1 and TRBJ2-7, with TRBD1 as a possible D gene (6 bases). The germline V and J ends were trimmed by 5 bases and 0 bases, with 17 bases remaining between them. This CDR3 comprises 15 residues. The germline gives CDR1 DFQATT, CDR2 SNEGSKA (reference sequence).

This clonotype was found many times. This chain links TRBV12-3 or TRBV12-4 with TRBJ2-4, with 8 positions matching TRBD1. The ends lost 5 bases at V and 7 bases at J; junction bases unmatched: 7. The CDR3 sequence is 14 residues long. The CDR3 is CASSPGTGGNIQYF. The CDR3 DNA is TGTGCCAGCAGTCCGGGGACAGGAGGCAACATTCAGTACTTC.

This clonotype was counted between two and nine times. The V call is TRBV12-3 or TRBV12-4, the J call TRBJ2-1; TRBD2 agrees at 7 bases. Trimming cost V 9 bases and J 15 bases; bases outside gene matches: 17. This CDR3 region has 13 residues. The CDR3 reads CASSSLAAQHRFF. As DNA, the CDR3 is TGTGCCAGTTCATCTCTAGCGGCCCAACACCGGTTCTTC.

This clonotype has a handful of counts. The chain couples TRBV6-5 to TRBJ1-6; TRBD1 is a possible D gene (6 bases). The length of the CDR3 is 14 residues. V lost 5 bases, J lost 11 bases, and 16 bases lay in between. The germline V gene has CDR1 MNHEY and CDR2 SVGAGI. Here the CDR3 DNA reads TGTGCCAGCAGTCTCGGGACACTCACGCCACCCCTCCACTTT. This translates into CASSLGTLTPPLHF.

This clonotype was counted many times. J is TRBJ2-1 and V is TRBV7-2; D gene ambiguous. Between the trimmed V and J ends, which lost 2 bases and 3 bases, there was a span of 11 bases. Looked up from germline, CDR1 is SGHTA and CDR2 is FQGNSA. This CDR3 spans 15 amino acids. This CDR3 is CASSLSPFGYNEQFF. The CDR3 DNA reads TGTGCCAGCAGCTTATCCCCCTTCGGCTACAATGAGCAGTTCTTC.

This chain joins TRBV19 and TRBJ2-3; 12 bases are a match to TRBD2. Looked up from germline, CDR1 is LNHDA and CDR2 is SQIVND (reference sequence). V gave up 6 bases and J gave up 2 bases; unmatched junction bases: 3. The CDR3 sequence is 15 residues long. The CDR3 sequence: CASSGTSGFTDTQYF. CDR3 coding DNA: TGTGCCAGTAGCGGGACTAGCGGGTTCACAGATACGCAGTATTTT. Together with reference TRBV19 and TRBJ2-3, the CDR3 gives the full variable domain: DGGITQSPKYLFRKEGQNVTLSCEQNLNHDAMYWYRQDPGQGLRLIYYSQIVNDFQKGDIAEGYSVSREKKESFPLTVTSAQKNPTAFYLCASSGTSGFTDTQYFGPGTRLTVL.

The chain links TRBV7-9 to TRBJ1-6, with unresolved D. Looked up from germline, CDR1 is SEHNR and CDR2 is FQNEAQ (reference sequence). V was trimmed by 6 bases and J by 4 bases, leaving 7 bases between them. CDR3 size: 13 residues. CDR3 protein: CASSGDYNSPLHF. The DNA of the CDR3 is TGTGCCAGCAGTGGGGATTATAATTCACCCCTCCACTTT. Full variable domain (rest looked up from reference TRBV7-9 and TRBJ1-6): DTGVSQNPRHKITKRGQNVTFRCDPISEHNRLYWYRQTLGQGPEFLTYFQNEAQLEKSRLLSDRFSAERPKGSFSTLEIQRTEQGDSAMYLCASSGDYNSPLHFGNGTRLTVT.

The J gene is TRBJ2-7, the V gene TRBV4-1; 7 positions agree with TRBD2. This CDR3 contains 15 residues. The ends lost 1 base at V and 1 base at J; junction bases unmatched: 4. The V gene's germline CDR1 is MGHRA and CDR2 YSYEKL. The CDR3, as DNA: TGCGCCAGCAGCCAAGCCGCTAGCGGATCCTACGAGCAGTACTTC. It encodes CASSQAASGSYEQYF.

This clonotype was observed at least ten times. The V call is TRBV7-2, the J call TRBJ2-3; a weak D match, TRBD1 (6 bases). The germline CDR1 and CDR2 sequences are SGHTA and FQGNSA. CDR3 size: 14 residues. V was trimmed by 4 bases and J by 2 bases, leaving 10 bases between them. The CDR3 is CASSSRTATDTQYF. Written as DNA, the CDR3 is TGTGCCAGCAGCTCACGGACAGCCACAGATACGCAGTATTTT.

V is TRBV7-8 and J is TRBJ2-2; TRBD2 matches 9 bases. The trim removed 6 bases at V and 4 bases at J, leaving 6 bases unmatched. Germline V gives CDR1 SGHVS, CDR2 FQNEAQ. The CDR3 has 15 residues. This CDR3 reads CASRLAGGSTGELFF. The CDR3 region has the DNA TGTGCCAGCAGATTGGCGGGAGGGAGCACCGGGGAGCTGTTTTTT.

This clonotype was seen at least ten times. The V gene is TRBV7-2, the J gene TRBJ2-7; D is unresolved. CDR3 length: 15 amino acids. The ends were cut back, 5 bases at V and 0 bases at J, with 14 bases in the middle. The germline gives CDR1 SGHTA, CDR2 FQGNSA. CDR3 protein: CASSPRLTGSYEQYF. As DNA, the CDR3 is TGTGCCAGCAGCCCTCGGTTGACGGGCTCCTACGAGCAGTACTTC. The variable domain in full, with the rest retrieved from reference TRBV7-2 and TRBJ2-7, is GAGVSQSPSNKVTEKGKDVELRCDPISGHTALYWYRQSLGQGLEFLIYFQGNSAPDKSGLPSDRFSAERTGGSVSTLTIQRTQQEDSAVYLCASSPRLTGSYEQYFGPGTRLTVT.

This clonotype occurred a few times. The J gene is TRBJ2-1, the V gene TRBV7-8; 12 bases align to TRBD2. Unmatched junction bases numbered 3, after V lost 2 bases and J lost 7 bases. The germline gives CDR1 SGHVS, CDR2 FQNEAQ. This CDR3 contains 15 residues. The CDR3 nucleotides read TGTGCCAGCAGCTTATCCGGGACTAGCGGGAATGAGCAGTTCTTC. Its protein is CASSLSGTSGNEQFF. Full variable domain (missing parts from reference TRBV7-8 and TRBJ2-1): GAGVSQSPRYKVAKRGQDVALRCDPISGHVSLFWYQQALGQGPEFLTYFQNEAQLDKSGLPSDRFFAERPEGSVSTLKIQRTQQEDSAVYLCASSLSGTSGNEQFFGPGTRLTVL.

This clonotype was observed many times. The genes are TRBV19 and TRBJ1-1; TRBD1 might be the D (5 bases). The CDR3 spans 15 residues. Germline CDR1 reads LNHDA; CDR2 reads SQIVND (reference sequence). Trimming removed 9 bases at V and 0 bases at J, with 17 bases between. The CDR3 DNA is TGTGCCAGCGCCCGCGGGGCAGGGATGAACACTGAAGCTTTCTTT. It yields the protein CASARGAGMNTEAFF.

The chain couples TRBV6-6 to TRBJ2-3; 9 bases are shared with TRBD1. This CDR3 has 16 residues. Losses at the gene ends were 6 bases for V and 4 bases for J; bases not matched to a gene: 11. Looked up from germline, CDR1 is MNHNY and CDR2 is SVGAGI (reference sequence). CDR3 DNA: TGTGCCAGCAGCTCCGGGACAGGGAGTTTTGCAGATACGCAGTATTTT. The encoded protein is CASSSGTGSFADTQYF.

The chain links TRBV7-8 to TRBJ2-3; D gene uncertain. Between the trimmed V and J ends, which lost 7 bases and 1 base, there was a span of 12 bases. From germline, CDR1 is SGHVS and CDR2 FQNEAQ. CDR3 length: 14 amino acids. The CDR3 region is CASTPPDGTDTQYF. In DNA form, the CDR3 reads TGTGCCAGCACCCCCCCCGATGGCACAGATACGCAGTATTTT.

In this sample, this clonotype turned up many times. J is TRBJ1-4 and V is TRBV19, with D uncertain. Per the germline V gene, CDR1 is LNHDA and CDR2 is SQIVND (reference sequence). The CDR3 extends over 15 amino acids. V dropped 3 bases and J dropped 2 bases, with 10 bases sitting between them. The DNA for the CDR3 is TGTGCCAGTAGTATCGAGACTCTTACTAATGAAAAACTGTTTTTT. Protein product: CASSIETLTNEKLFF.

The chain couples TRBV6-6 to TRBJ1-2; 7 bases map to TRBD1. The V gene's germline CDR1 is MNHNY and CDR2 SVGAGI (reference sequence). CDR3 size: 12 residues. The V gene end was trimmed by 5 bases and the J gene end by 8 bases; junction bases not matched to a gene: 5. In DNA form, the CDR3 reads TGTGCCAGCAGTATCAGGGGGAGCGGCTACACCTTC. Amino acid sequence: CASSIRGSGYTF.

In regard to this clonotype: A read error may explain this, as a much larger clone is one base away. The chain couples TRBV7-2 to TRBJ1-4; D call uncertain. In germline, CDR1 is SGHTA, CDR2 FQGNSA. Trimming took off 1 base at V and 11 bases at J, with 11 bases between the two ends. The CDR3 has 13 residues. DNA for the CDR3: TGTGCCAGCAGCTTAGGCGTCTGGGATAAACTGTTTTTT. Protein product: CASSLGVWDKLFF.

The chain combines TRBV7-4 with TRBJ1-2, with 10 bases fitting TRBD1. Per the germline V gene, CDR1 is SGHVT and CDR2 is SQSDAQ. V was clipped by 5 bases and J by 5 bases; unmatched bases: 11. This CDR3 comprises 16 residues. As DNA, the CDR3 is TGTGCCAGCAGCCAGCAAGCCGGGACAGGGGAATATGGCTACACCTTC. Its protein product is CASSQQAGTGEYGYTF. The full variable domain, its missing parts supplied by reference TRBV7-4 and TRBJ1-2, is GAGVSQSPRYKVAKRGRDVALRCDSISGHVTLYWYRQTLGQGSEVLTYSQSDAQRDKSGRPSGRFSAERPERSVSTLKIQRTEQGDSAVYLCASSQQAGTGEYGYTFGSGTRLTVV.

The chain has TRBV15 and TRBJ1-5; D may be TRBD1 (6 bases). The germline gives CDR1 LNHNV, CDR2 YYDKDF (reference sequence). The CDR3 has 14 residues. Trimming pared 5 bases from V and 6 bases from J, leaving 14 bases between. This chain's CDR3 is CATSLTGMGQPQHF. DNA for the CDR3: TGTGCCACCAGCCTTACAGGGATGGGTCAGCCCCAGCATTTT.

Note on this clonotype: A much larger clone is a single base away; this may be a read error. V and J are TRBV28 and TRBJ1-5; D perhaps matches TRBD1 (6 bases). V was pared by 9 bases and J by 5 bases, with 11 bases between. This CDR3 has 12 residues. The V gene's germline CDR1 is MDHEN and CDR2 SYDVKM. This chain's CDR3 is CASRTEDQPQHF. In DNA form, the CDR3 reads TGTGCCAGTAGGACAGAGGATCAGCCCCAGCATTTT. Looking up the rest from reference TRBV28 and TRBJ1-5 gives the full variable domain: DVKVTQSSRYLVKRTGEKVFLECVQDMDHENMFWYRQDPGLGLRLIYFSYDVKMKEKGDIPEGYSVSREKKERFSLILESASTNQTSMYLCASRTEDQPQHFGDGTRLSIL.

This clonotype was seen many times. The V and J genes are TRBV5-1 and TRBJ2-5; a weak D match, TRBD2 (5 bases). There are 12 residues in the CDR3. V shed 3 bases and J shed 7 bases, with 10 bases lying between them. The germline V gene encodes CDR1 SGHRS and CDR2 YFSETQ. The CDR3 region has the DNA TGCGCCAGCAGCTGGGAGTCTGGGACCCAGTACTTC. Translating it yields CASSWESGTQYF.

This clonotype was counted ten times or more. The V and J genes are TRBV7-9 and TRBJ2-3; 8 bases match TRBD2. This CDR3 comprises 11 residues. V was clipped by 11 bases and J by 9 bases; unmatched bases: 7. CDR1 is SEHNR and CDR2 is FQNEAQ in the germline V gene (reference sequence). Here the CDR3 DNA reads TGTGCCGGCGCCGGGGGGGGGACGCAGTATTTT. As protein: CAGAGGGTQYF.

The rearrangement links TRBV7-2 to TRBJ1-5; D perhaps matches TRBD1 (5 bases). In germline, CDR1 is SGHTA, CDR2 FQGNSA. The CDR3 is 14 amino acids. Trimming took off 5 bases at V and 1 base at J, with 9 bases between the two ends. As DNA, the CDR3 is TGTGCCAGCAGCCCCGGGGGGAGCAATCAGCCCCAGCATTTT. Translating gives CASSPGGSNQPQHF.

This clonotype was detected ten times or more. This chain links TRBV4-1 with TRBJ2-2, with TRBD2 identical over 8 bases. Trimming at V came to 2 bases and at J to 5 bases, leaving 7 bases not matched to a gene. Germline lookup yields CDR1 MGHRA and CDR2 YSYEKL. The CDR3 runs to 16 residues. CDR3 in amino acids: CASSQPPAGDTGELFF. CDR3 DNA: TGCGCCAGCAGCCAACCCCCAGCGGGAGATACCGGGGAGCTGTTTTTT.

This clonotype was observed at least ten times. This chain connects TRBV7-9 to TRBJ2-5; TRBD2 aligns across 9 bases. Germline CDR1 is SEHNR and CDR2 is FQNEAQ (reference sequence). The V segment lost 2 bases and the J segment 6 bases; nucleotides outside the gene matches: 1. The CDR3 runs to 13 residues. CDR3 nucleotides: TGTGCCAGCAGCTTACTAGCGGGAAAGACCCAGTACTTC. Encoded protein: CASSLLAGKTQYF.